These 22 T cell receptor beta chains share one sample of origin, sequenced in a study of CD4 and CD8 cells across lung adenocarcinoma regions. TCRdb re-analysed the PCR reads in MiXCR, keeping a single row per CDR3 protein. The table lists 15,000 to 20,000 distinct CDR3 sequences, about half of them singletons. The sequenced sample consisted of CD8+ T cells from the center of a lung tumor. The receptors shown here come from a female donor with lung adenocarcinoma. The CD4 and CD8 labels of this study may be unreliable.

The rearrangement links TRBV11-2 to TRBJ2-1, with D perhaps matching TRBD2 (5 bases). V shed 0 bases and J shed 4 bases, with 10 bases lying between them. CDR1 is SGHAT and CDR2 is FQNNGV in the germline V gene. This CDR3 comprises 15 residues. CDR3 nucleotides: TGTGCCAGCAGCTTAGAAGGTAGCGAGTACAATGAGCAGTTCTTC. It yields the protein CASSLEGSEYNEQFF.

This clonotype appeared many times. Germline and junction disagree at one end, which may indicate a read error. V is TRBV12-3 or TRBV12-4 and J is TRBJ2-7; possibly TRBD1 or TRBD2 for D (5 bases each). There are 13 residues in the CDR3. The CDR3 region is CASRGDASYEQYF. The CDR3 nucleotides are TGTGCTAGCAGAGGGGACGCCTCCTACGAGCAGTACTTC.

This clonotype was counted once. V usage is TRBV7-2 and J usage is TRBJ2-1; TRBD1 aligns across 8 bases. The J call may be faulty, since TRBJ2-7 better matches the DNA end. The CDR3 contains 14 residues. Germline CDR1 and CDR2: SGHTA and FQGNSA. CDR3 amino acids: CASRLRGQVYEQYF. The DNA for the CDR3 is TGTGCCAGCAGGTTGCGGGGACAGGTCTACGAGCAGTACTTC.

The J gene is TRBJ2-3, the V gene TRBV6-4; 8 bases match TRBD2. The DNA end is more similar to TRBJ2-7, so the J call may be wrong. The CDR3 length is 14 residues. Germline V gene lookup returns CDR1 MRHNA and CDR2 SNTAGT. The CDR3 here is CAGSGGGDKDTQYF. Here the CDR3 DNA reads TGTGCGGGGAGCGGGGGCGGGGACAAAGATACGCAGTACTTC.

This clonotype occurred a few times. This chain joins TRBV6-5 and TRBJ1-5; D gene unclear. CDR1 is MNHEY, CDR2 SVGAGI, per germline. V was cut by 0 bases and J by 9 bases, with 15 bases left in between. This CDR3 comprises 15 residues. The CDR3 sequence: CASSYSTGGSRPQHF. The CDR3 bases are TGTGCCAGCAGTTACTCGACGGGAGGGTCGCGGCCCCAGCATTTT.

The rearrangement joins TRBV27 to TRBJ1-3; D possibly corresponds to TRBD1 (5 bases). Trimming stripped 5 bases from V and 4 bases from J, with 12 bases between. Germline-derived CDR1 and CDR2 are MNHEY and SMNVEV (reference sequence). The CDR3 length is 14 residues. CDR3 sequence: CASSRSYRGNTIYF. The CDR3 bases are TGTGCCAGCAGTCGATCCTACAGGGGAAACACCATATATTTT.

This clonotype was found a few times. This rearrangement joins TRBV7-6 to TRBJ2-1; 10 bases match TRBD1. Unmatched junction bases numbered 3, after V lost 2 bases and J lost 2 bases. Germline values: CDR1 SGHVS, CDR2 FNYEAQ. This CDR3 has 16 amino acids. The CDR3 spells CASSLPGQGPYNEQFF. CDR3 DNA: TGTGCCAGCAGCTTACCGGGACAGGGGCCCTACAATGAGCAGTTCTTC.

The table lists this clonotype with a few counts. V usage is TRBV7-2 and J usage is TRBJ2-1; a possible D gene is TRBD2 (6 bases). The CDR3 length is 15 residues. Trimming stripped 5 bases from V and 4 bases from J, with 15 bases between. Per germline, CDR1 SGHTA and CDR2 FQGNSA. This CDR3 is CASSAPGDFYNEQFF. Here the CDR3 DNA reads TGTGCCAGCAGCGCCCCCGGGGACTTTTACAATGAGCAGTTCTTC.

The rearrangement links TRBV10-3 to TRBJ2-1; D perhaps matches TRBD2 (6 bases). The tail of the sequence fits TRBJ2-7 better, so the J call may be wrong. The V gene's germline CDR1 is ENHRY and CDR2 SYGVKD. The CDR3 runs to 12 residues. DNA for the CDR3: TGTGCCATAAGACTAGGGGCTTACGAGCAGTACTTC. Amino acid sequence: CAIRLGAYEQYF.

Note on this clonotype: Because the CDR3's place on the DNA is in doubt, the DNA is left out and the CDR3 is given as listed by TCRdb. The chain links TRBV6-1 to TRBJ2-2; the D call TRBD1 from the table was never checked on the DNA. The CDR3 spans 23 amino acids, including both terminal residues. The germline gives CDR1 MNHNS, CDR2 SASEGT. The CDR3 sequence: CASSVTGSRQETQYFGNTGELFF.

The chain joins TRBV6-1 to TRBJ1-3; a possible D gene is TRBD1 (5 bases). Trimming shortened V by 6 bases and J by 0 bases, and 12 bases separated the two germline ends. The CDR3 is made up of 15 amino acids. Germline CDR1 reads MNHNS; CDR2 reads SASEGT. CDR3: CASSSLQGSGNTIYF. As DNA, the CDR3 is TGTGCCAGCAGCTCCCTCCAGGGCTCTGGAAACACCATATATTTT.

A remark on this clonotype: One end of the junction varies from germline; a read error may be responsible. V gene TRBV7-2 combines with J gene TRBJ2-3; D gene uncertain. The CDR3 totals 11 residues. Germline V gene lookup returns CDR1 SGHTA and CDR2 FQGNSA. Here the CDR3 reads CASSFRYTQFF. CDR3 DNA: TGTGCCAGCAGCTTCAGGTATACGCAGTTCTTT.

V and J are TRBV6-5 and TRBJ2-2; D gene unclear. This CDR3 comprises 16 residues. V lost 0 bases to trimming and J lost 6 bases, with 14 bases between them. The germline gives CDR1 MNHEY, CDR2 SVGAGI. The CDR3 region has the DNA TGTGCCAGCAGTTACTCGACGCTCCTTGTCGCCGGGGAGCTGTTTTTT. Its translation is CASSYSTLLVAGELFF.

In DNA form, the CDR3 reads TGTGCCATCAGTGACCGGGACAGGGGAACCTATGGCTACACCTTC. Translated: CAISDRDRGTYGYTF. The chain combines TRBV10-3 with TRBJ1-2; 10 nucleotides align to TRBD1. Germline V CDR1 and CDR2: ENHRY, SYGVKD. Losses at the gene ends were 3 bases for V and 4 bases for J; bases not matched to a gene: 5. The CDR3 is made up of 15 amino acids.

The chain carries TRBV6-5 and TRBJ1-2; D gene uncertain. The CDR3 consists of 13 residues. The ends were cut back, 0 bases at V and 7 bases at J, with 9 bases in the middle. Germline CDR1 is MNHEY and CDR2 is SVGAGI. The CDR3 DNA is TGTGCCAGCAGTTACTCGGGTGTAGGTGGCTACACCTTC. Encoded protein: CASSYSGVGGYTF.

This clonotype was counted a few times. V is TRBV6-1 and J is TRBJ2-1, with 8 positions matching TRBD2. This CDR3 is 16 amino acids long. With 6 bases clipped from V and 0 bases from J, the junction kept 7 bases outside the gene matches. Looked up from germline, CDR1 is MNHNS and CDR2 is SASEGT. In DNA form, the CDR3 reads TGTGCCAGCAGCCGGAAAAGCGGGAGCTCCTACAATGAGCAGTTCTTC. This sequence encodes CASSRKSGSSYNEQFF.

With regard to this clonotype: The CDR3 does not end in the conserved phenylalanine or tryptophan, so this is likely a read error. The CDR3 sequence is CASSPLSSGRAYEQYS. The CDR3 nucleotides are TGTGCCAGCAGTCCCCTAAGTAGCGGGAGGGCCTACGAGCAGTACTCC. This chain uses TRBV6-1 with TRBJ2-1, with 11 bases that match TRBD2. The J call is in doubt because the DNA end fits TRBJ2-7 better. This CDR3 has 16 residues. Germline CDR1 and CDR2: MNHNS and SASEGT.

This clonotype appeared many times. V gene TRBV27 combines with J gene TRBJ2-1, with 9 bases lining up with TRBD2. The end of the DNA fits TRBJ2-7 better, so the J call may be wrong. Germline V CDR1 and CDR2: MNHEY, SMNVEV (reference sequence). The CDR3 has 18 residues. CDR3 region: CASSPLGGPREGTYEQYV. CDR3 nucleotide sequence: TGTGCCAGCAGCCCACTTGGGGGACCGCGGGAGGGGACCTACGAGCAGTACGTC.

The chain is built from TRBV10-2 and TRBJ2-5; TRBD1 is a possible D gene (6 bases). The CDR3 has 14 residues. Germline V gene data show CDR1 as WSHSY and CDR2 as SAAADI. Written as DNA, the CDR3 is TGCGCGGGCAGTGGGGGCCGTAGCGAAAAGGGCCAGTACTTC. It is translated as CAGSGGRSEKGQYF.

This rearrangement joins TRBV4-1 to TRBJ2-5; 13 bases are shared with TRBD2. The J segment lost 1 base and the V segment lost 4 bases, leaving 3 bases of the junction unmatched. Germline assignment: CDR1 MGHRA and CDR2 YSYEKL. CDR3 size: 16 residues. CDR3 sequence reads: CASSLTSGGAQETQYF. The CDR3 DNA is TGCGCCAGCAGCCTTACTAGCGGGGGGGCCCAAGAGACCCAGTACTTC.

The CDR3 DNA follows: TGTGCCAGCAGTGAAATCTACTACAATGAGCAGTTCTTC. This encodes CASSEIYYNEQFF. The chain carries TRBV6-1 and TRBJ2-1, with D unclear. This CDR3 region has 13 residues. Trimming shortened V by 2 bases and J by 3 bases, and 5 bases separated the two germline ends. CDR1 is MNHNS, CDR2 SASEGT, per germline.

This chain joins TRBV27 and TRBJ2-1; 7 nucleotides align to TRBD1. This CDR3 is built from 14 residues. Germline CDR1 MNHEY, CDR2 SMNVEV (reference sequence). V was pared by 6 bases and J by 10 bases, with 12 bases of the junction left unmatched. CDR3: CASSRDRNAPEQFF. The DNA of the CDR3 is TGTGCCAGCAGCCGGGACAGAAACGCACCAGAGCAGTTCTTC.